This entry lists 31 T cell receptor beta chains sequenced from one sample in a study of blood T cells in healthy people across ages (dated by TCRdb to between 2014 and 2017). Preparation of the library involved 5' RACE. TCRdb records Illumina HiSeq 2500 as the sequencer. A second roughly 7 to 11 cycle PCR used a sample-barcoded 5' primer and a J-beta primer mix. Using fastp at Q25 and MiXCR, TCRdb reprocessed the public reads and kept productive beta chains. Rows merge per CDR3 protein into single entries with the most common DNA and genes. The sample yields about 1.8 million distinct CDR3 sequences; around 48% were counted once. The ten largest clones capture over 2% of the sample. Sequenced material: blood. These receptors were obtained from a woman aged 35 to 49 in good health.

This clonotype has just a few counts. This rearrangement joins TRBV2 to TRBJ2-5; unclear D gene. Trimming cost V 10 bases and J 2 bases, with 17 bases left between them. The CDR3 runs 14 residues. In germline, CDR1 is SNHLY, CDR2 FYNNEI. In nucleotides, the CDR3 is TGTGCCACACGACTCCGACTCCTTCAAGAGACCCAGTACTTC. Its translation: CATRLRLLQETQYF.

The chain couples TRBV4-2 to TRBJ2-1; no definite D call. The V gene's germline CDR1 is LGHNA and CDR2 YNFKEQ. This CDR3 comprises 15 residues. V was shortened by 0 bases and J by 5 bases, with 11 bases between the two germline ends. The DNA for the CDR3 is TGTGCCAGCAGCCAAGATCGGGCAGGCAACAATGAGCAGTTCTTC. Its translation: CASSQDRAGNNEQFF.

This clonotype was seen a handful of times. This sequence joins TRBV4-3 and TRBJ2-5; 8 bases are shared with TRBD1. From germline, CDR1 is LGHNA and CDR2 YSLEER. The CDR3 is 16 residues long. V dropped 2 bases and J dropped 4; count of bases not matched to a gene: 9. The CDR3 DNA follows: TGCGCCAGCAGCCAATCTTGGCAGGGGGCGGGAGAGACCCAGTACTTC. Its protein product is CASSQSWQGAGETQYF.

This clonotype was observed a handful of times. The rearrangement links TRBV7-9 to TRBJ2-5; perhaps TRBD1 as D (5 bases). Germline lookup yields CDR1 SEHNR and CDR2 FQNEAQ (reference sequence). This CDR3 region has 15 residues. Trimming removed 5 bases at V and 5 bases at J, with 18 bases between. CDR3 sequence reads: CASSQGIGLPETQYF. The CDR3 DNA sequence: TGTGCCAGCAGCCAGGGAATAGGCCTACCGGAGACCCAGTACTTC.

CDR3 DNA: TGTGCCAGCAGCCAAGGAGGGACAGGGTGGTATGGCTACACCTTC. Translating gives CASSQGGTGWYGYTF. This chain connects TRBV3-1 to TRBJ1-2, with 9 bases lining up with TRBD1. The CDR3 consists of 15 residues. Germline assignment: CDR1 LGHDT and CDR2 YNNKEL (reference sequence). Trimming took 1 base from V and 5 from J; bases not matched to a gene: 5.

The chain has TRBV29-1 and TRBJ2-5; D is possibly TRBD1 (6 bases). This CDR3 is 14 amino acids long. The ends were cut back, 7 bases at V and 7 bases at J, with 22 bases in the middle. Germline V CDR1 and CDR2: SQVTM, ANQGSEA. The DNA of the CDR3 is TGCAGCGCAGTCAACAGGGTCCAAGATGGGACCCAGTACTTC. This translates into CSAVNRVQDGTQYF.

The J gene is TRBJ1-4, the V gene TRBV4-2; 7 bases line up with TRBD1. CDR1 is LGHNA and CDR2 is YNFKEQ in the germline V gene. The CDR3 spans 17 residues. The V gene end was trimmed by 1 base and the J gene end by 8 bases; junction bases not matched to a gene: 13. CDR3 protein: CASSQGLAGTAEEKLFF. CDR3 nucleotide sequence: TGTGCCAGCAGCCAAGGCCTCGCCGGGACAGCGGAGGAAAAACTGTTTTTT.

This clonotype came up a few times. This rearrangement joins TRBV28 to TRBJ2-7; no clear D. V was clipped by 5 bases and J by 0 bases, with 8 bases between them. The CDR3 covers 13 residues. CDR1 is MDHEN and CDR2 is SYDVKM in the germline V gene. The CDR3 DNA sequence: TGTGCCAGCAGTCACCCGGACTCCTACGAGCAGTACTTC. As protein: CASSHPDSYEQYF.

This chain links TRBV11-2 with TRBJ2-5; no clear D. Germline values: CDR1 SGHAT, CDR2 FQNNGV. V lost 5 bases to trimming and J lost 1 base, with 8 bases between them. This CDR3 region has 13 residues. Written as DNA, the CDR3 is TGTGCCAGCAGCAAACTGATCCAAGAGACCCAGTACTTC. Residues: CASSKLIQETQYF.

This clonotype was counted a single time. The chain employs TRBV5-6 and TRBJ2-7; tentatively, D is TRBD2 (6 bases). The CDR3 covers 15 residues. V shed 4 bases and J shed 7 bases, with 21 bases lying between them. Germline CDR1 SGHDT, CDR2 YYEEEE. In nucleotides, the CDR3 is TGTGCCAGCAGCCGCACCCGGTTAGGAGGGAATGAGCAGTACTTC. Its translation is CASSRTRLGGNEQYF.

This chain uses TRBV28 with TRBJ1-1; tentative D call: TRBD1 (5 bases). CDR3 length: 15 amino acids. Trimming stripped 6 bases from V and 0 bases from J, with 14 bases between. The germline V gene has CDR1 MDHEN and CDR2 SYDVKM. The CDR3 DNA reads TGTGCCAGCAGCCCCCTCAGGGAGGTGAACACTGAAGCTTTCTTT. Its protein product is CASSPLREVNTEAFF. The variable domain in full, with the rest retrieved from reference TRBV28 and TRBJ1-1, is DVKVTQSSRYLVKRTGEKVFLECVQDMDHENMFWYRQDPGLGLRLIYFSYDVKMKEKGDIPEGYSVSREKKERFSLILESASTNQTSMYLCASSPLREVNTEAFFGQGTRLTVV.

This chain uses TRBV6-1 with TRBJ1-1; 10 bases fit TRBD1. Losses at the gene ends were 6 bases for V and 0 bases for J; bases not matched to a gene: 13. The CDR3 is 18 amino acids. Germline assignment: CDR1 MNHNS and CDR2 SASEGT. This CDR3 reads CASSPESPGTGVNTEAFF. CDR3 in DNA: TGTGCCAGCAGCCCCGAAAGTCCCGGGACAGGGGTGAACACTGAAGCTTTCTTT.

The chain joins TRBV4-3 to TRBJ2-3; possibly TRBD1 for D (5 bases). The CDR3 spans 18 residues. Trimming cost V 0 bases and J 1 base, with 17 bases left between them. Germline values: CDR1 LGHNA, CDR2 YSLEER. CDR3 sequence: CASSQDIIGATRTDTQYF. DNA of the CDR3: TGCGCCAGCAGCCAAGATATTATTGGGGCCACCCGCACAGATACGCAGTATTTT.

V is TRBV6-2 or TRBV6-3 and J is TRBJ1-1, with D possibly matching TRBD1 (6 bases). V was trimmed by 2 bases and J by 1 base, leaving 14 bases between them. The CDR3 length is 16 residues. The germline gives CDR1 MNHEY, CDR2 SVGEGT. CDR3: CASSYLQGRRNTEAFF. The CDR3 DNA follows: TGTGCCAGCAGTTACCTCCAGGGGCGGAGGAACACTGAAGCTTTCTTT.

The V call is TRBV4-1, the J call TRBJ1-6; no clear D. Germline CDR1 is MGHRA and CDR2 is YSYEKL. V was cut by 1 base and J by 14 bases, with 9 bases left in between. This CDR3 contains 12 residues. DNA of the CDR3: TGCGCCAGCAGCCAAGTGGGCTCAACCCTCCACTTT. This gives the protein CASSQVGSTLHF.

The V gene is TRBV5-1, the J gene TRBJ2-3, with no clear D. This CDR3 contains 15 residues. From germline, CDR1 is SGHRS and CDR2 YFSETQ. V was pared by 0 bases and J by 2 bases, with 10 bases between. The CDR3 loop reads CASSLDTQITDTQYF. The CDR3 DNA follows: TGCGCCAGCAGCTTGGATACACAGATCACAGATACGCAGTATTTT.

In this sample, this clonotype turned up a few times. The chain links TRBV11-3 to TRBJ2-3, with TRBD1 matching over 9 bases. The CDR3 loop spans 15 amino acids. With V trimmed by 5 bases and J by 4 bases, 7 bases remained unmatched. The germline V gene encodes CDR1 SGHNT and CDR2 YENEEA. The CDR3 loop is CASSRGQGVADTQYF. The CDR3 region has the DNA TGTGCCAGCAGCCGGGGACAGGGAGTGGCAGATACGCAGTATTTT.

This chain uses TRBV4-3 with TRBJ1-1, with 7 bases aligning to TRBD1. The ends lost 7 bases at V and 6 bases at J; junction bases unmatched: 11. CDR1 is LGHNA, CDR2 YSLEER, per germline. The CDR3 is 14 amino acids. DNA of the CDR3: TGCGCCAGCACCGCAGGGGGAGGGGGCTCTGAAGCTTTCTTT. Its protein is CASTAGGGGSEAFF.

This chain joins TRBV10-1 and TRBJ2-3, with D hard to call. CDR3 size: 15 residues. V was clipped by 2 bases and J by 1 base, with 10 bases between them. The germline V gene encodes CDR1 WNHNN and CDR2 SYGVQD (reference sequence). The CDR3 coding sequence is TGCGCCAGCAGTGAGGGCGGTCCAGGCACAGATACGCAGTATTTT. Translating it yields CASSEGGPGTDTQYF.

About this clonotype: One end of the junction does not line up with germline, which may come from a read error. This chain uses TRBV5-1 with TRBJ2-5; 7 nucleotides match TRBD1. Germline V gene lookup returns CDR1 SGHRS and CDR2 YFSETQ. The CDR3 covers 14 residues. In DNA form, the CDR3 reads TGCGCCAGCGGCTTGGGGACAGTTCAAGAGACCCAGTACTTC. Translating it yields CASGLGTVQETQYF.

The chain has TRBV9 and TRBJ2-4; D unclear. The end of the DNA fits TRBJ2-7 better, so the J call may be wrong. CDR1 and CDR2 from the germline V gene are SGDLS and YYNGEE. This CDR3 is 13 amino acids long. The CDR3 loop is CASSREVGYEQYF. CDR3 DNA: TGTGCCAGCAGCAGAGAGGTAGGCTACGAGCAGTACTTC.

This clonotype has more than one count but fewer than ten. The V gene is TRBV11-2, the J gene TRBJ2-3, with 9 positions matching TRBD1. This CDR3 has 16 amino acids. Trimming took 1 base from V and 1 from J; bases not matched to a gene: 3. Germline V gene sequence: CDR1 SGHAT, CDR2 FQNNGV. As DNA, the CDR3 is TGTGCCAGCAGCTTAGGACAGGGGGTTGGCACAGATACGCAGTATTTT. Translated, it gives CASSLGQGVGTDTQYF.

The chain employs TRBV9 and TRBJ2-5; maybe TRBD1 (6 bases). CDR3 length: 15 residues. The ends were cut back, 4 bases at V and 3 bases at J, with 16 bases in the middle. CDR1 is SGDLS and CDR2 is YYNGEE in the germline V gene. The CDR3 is CASSPPRGGEETQYF. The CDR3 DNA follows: TGTGCCAGCAGCCCCCCCAGAGGGGGTGAAGAGACCCAGTACTTC.

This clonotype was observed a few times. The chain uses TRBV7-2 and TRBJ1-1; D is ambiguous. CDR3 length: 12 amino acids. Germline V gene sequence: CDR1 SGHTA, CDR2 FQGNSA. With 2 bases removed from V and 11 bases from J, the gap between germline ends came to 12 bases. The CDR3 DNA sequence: TGTGCCAGCAGCTTAAATCGGGCGGGGGCTTTCTTT. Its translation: CASSLNRAGAFF.

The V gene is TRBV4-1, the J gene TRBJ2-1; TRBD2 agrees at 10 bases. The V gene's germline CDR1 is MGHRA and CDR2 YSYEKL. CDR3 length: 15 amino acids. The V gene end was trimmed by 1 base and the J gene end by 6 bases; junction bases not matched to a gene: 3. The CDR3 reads CASSQASGGRNEQFF. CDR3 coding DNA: TGCGCCAGCAGCCAAGCTAGCGGGGGTCGCAATGAGCAGTTCTTC.

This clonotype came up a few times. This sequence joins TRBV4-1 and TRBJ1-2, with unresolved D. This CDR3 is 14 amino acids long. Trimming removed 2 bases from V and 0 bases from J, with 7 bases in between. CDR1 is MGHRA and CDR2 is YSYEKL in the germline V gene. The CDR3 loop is CASSQFGANYGYTF. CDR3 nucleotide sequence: TGCGCCAGCAGCCAATTTGGGGCTAACTATGGCTACACCTTC.

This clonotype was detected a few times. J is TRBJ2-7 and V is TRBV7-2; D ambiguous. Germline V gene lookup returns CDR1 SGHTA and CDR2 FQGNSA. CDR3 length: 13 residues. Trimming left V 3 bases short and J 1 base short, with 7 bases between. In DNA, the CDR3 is TGTGCCAGCAGCTTTCGGAATTCCTACGAGCAGTACTTC. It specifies CASSFRNSYEQYF.

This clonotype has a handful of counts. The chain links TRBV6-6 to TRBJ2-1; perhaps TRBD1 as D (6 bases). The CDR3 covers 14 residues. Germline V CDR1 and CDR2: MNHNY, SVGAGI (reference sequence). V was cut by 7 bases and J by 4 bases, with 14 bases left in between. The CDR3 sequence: CASNSPQGYNEQFF. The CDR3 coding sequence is TGTGCCAGCAATTCACCACAGGGTTACAATGAGCAGTTCTTC.

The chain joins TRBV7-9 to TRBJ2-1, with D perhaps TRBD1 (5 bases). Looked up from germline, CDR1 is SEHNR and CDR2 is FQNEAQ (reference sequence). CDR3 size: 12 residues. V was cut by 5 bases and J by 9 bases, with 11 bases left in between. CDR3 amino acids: CASSVWGREQFF. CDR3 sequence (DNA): TGTGCCAGCAGCGTCTGGGGCCGTGAGCAGTTCTTC.

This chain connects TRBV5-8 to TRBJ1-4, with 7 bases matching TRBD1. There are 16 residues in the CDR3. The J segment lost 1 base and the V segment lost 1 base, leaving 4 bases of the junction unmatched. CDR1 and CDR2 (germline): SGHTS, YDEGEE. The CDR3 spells CASSLTGEGTNEKLFF. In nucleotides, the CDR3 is TGTGCCAGCAGCTTGACAGGGGAAGGAACTAATGAAAAACTGTTTTTT.

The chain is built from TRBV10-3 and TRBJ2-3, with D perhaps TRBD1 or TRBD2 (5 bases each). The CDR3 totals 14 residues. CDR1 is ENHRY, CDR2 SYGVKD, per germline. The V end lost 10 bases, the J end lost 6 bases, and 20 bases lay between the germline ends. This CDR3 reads CATGGTGDEDTQYF. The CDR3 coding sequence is TGTGCCACCGGCGGCACCGGGGACGAGGATACGCAGTATTTT.